This TCR beta chain was identified in a study of identical twins. TCRdb analysed the 5' RACE reads with MiXCR anew, one entry per CDR3 protein. Of 300,000 or so distinct CDR3 sequences listed, 8% to 9.5% are singletons. Germline loops: CDR1 SEHNR, CDR2 FQNEAQ (reference sequence). The CDR3 has 16 amino acids. V gave up 1 base and J gave up 2 bases, with 9 bases separating them. The sample holds a few counts of this clonotype. The sample was also reused in another study, on yellow fever vaccine responses in identical twins.

The chain combines TRBV7-9 with TRBJ2-6; D not certain. What was sequenced was CD8+ T cells sorted from blood. The source is a woman in her late teens or twenties in good health. The CDR3 nucleotides read TGTGCCAGCAGCTTAGTAAGCCGTCCTGGGGCCAACGTCCTGACTTTC. It encodes CASSLVSRPGANVLTF.